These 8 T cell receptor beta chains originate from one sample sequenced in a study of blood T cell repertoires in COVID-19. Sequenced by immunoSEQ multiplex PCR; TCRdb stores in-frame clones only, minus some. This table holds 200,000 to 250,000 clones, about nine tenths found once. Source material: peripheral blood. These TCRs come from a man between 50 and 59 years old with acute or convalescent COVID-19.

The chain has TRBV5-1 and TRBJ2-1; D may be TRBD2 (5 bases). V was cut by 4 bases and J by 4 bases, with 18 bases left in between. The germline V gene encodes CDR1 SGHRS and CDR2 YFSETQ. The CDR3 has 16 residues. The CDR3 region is CASSPEEATFYNEQFF. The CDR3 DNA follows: TGCGCCAGCAGCCCGGAGGAGGCAACGTTTTACAATGAGCAGTTCTTC.

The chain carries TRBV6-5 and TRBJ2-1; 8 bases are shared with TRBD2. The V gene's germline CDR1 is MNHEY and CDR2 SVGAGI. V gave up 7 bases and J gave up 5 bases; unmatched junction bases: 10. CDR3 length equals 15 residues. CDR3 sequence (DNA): TGTGCCAGCATGGTCCAGCGGGGGTGGGACAATGAGCAGTTCTTC. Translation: CASMVQRGWDNEQFF.

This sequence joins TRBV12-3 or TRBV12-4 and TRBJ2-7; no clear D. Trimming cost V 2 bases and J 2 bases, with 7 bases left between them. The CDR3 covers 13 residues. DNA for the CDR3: TGTGCCAGCAGTTTAAGACAAACCTACGAGCAGTACTTC. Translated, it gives CASSLRQTYEQYF.

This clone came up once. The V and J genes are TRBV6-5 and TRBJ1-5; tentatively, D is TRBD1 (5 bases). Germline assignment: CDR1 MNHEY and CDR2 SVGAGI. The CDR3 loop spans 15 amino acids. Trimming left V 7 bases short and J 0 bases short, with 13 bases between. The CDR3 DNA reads TGTGCCAGCATGGGGAGGGGCTATAGCAATCAGCCCCAGCATTTT. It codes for CASMGRGYSNQPQHF.

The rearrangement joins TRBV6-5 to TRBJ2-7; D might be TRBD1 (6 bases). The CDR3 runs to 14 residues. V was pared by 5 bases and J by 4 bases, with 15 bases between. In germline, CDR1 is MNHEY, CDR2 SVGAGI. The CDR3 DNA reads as TGTGCCAGCAGTCTACGGACAGAGATTTACGAGCAGTACTTC. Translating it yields CASSLRTEIYEQYF.

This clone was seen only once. In DNA, the CDR3 is TGCGCCAGCAGCATGACAGGGGGAATGGGCTCTGGAAACACCATATATTTT. Residues: CASSMTGGMGSGNTIYF. The V and J genes are TRBV5-1 and TRBJ1-3, with 9 nucleotides matching TRBD1. The CDR3 totals 17 residues. The germline V gene encodes CDR1 SGHRS and CDR2 YFSETQ. Losses at the gene ends were 4 bases for V and 0 bases for J; bases not matched to a gene: 8.

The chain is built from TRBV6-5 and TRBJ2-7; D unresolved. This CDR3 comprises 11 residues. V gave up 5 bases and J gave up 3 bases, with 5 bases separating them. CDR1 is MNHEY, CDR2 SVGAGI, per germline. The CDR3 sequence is CASSPHYEQYF. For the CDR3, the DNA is TGTGCCAGCAGTCCCCACTACGAGCAGTACTTC.

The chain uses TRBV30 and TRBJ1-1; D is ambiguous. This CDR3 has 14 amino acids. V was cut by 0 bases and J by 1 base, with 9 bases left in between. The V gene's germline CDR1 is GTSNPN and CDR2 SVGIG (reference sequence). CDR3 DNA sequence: TGTGCCTGGAGTGTAAGTCCTAGGAACACTGAAGCTTTCTTT. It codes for CAWSVSPRNTEAFF.